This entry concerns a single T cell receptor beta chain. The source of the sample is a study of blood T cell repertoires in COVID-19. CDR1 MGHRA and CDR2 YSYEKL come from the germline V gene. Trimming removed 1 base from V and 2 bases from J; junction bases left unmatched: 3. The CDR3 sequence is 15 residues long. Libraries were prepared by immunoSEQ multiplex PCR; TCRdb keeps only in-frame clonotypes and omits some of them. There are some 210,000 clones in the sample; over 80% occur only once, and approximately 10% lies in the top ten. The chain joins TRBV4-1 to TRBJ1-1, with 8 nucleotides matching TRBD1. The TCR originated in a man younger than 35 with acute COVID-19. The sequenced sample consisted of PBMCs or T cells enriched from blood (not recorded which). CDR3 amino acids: CASSQVQGANTEAFF. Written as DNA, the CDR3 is TGCGCCAGCAGCCAAGTTCAGGGGGCAAACACTGAAGCTTTCTTT.